These T cell receptor beta chains were read from a single sample in a study of spatial heterogeneity in lung cancer. TCRdb redid the calling of the 5' RACE reads with MiXCR, one entry per CDR3 protein. The data hold about 13,000 distinct CDR3 sequences, with 4.5% to 5.5% observed a single time. The specimen was lung tumor tissue, collected at surgery. These receptors all come from a male donor with early-stage non-small cell lung cancer. The CDR3 runs from the conserved cysteine through the conserved F or W.

TRBJ1-1,TRBV2,11,CASSSLGEAFF
TRBJ2-3,TRBV7-2,15,CASRLSGGELDTQYF
TRBJ2-7,TRBV5-1,14,CASSLGGTGGEQYF
TRBJ1-5,TRBV7-2,13,CASRQGVEQPQHF
TRBJ2-3,TRBV20-1,14,CSAREGRTTDTQYF
TRBJ2-1,TRBV7-9,15,CASSPRSGGLNEQFF
TRBJ1-1,TRBV6-2/TRBV6-3,14,CASSYPGWGTEAFF
TRBJ2-5,TRBV9,15,CASSLNAGLQETQYF
TRBJ2-1,TRBV5-1,16,CASSLAPASGGYEQFF
TRBJ2-1,TRBV7-9,12,CASSSEYNEQFF
TRBJ2-1,TRBV5-1,13,CASSLQGAIEQFF
TRBJ2-5,TRBV29-1,12,CSVGTGQETQYF
TRBJ1-6,TRBV27,14,CASSSGRDNSPLHF
TRBJ2-7,TRBV10-3,12,CAISATGKEQYF
TRBJ2-7,TRBV5-1,14,CASSLASRAYEQYF
TRBJ1-4,TRBV6-6,14,CASIRGQGNEKLFF
TRBJ1-1,TRBV28,15,CASSSSSRGRAEAFF
TRBJ1-2,TRBV5-1,15,CASSFRDSLEYGYTF
TRBJ2-2,TRBV28,14,CASILDSNTGELFF
TRBJ1-1,TRBV10-3,12,CAISDRGSEAFF
TRBJ2-3,TRBV5-5,15,CAGHPGQGSSDTQYF
TRBJ1-5,TRBV12-3/TRBV12-4,13,CASSLIEGQPQHF